Reported below is one TCR beta chain. No cognate antigen has been identified for it. Per-base quality was not reported, and no clone a single base away is much larger than it. The sample originates from a study of T cells after yellow fever vaccination (dated by TCRdb to 2018 to 2020). With respect to the entire study: Libraries from fractions with low cell numbers were prepared with the SMART-Seq v4 Ultra Low Input RNA kit. To track T-cell clones before and after primary and booster YFV17D yellow fever vaccination, bulk TCR alpha and beta repertoires were sequenced longitudinally. Two healthy male donors, one aged 18 to 30 and one aged 30 to 40 years, were included in the cohort. Blood samples were taken at several timepoints before and after primary and secondary immunization, and bulk PBMC replicates and cell subsets were isolated.

Instrument used: Illumina NovaSeq 6000. Synthesis of TCR cDNA relied on 5'RACE template switching, a step that introduced a universal primer site along with unique molecular identifiers. cDNA synthesis was primed from both the TCR alpha and TCR beta constant segments. Library amplification involved two PCR steps, and the second step added sample barcodes and sequencing adapters. Sequencing of the libraries was done on either Illumina HiSeq 2500 (2x100 bp) or NovaSeq (2x150 bp). The source study handled its data this way. Demultiplexing of reads and collapsing into UMI consensus sequences were performed with MIGEC, and V(D)J alignment was carried out with MiXCR. Using edgeR on replicate PBMC samples, clonotypes were called vaccine-responding if FDR was below 0.01 and the log2 fold change was above 5 up to day 15. Each bulk clonotype was labeled CD4 or CD8 based on which sequenced repertoire, CD4 or CD8, contained the clonotype at higher abundance. Using fastp trimming at Q25 and MiXCR clonotype assembly, TCRdb reanalyzed the public sequencing data and kept in-frame beta chains. Each record represents a unique CDR3 protein, reported with the most common genes and DNA among its rows. The V and J calls reflect TCRdb's pipeline rather than the authors' work. The table for this sample lists some 260,000 distinct CDR3 sequences; 5.2% of them were counted only once. About 3.5% of the sample goes to the ten largest clones.

The full study reports these points: Because only two donors were included in the study, the extent to which the findings can be generalized is limited. A small fraction of clonotypes showed up in both the CD4 and CD8 compartments, probably as a result of convergent recombination. Compared with the primary T-cell response, the secondary T-cell response was weaker but faster, peaking on day 5 rather than day 15. After the booster, most clones that had expanded after primary vaccination were detected again (roughly 96% of CD4 and around nine tenths of CD8), suggesting broad maintenance of memory. Computational filtering was needed because FACS-sorted repertoires could contain abundant contaminating clonotypes from the bulk population.

What the treatment or condition label conveys for this sample: live attenuated yellow fever vaccine strain. PBMCs were isolated from peripheral blood using a standard Ficoll-Paque protocol. CD4 and CD8 T-cell fractions were isolated with Dynabeads CD4 and CD8 positive selection kits. TriZol was used to extract RNA from bulk PBMCs, from CD4 and CD8 fractions, and from dextramer-positive and dextramer-negative fractions. Here the sequenced sample was CD4+ T cells sorted from PBMCs, taken on the day of the yellow fever booster vaccination. The sequence came from a man younger than 35 who received the YFV17D yellow fever vaccine.

The DNA is as follows: TGTGCCACCAGCAGAGGAGGTGGCAATCAGCCCCAGCATTTT. It translates to CATSRGGGNQPQHF. This chain joins TRBV15 to TRBJ1-5; the D gene cannot be resolved reliably. The germline V gene (reference sequence) gives CDR1 as LNHNV and CDR2 as YYDKDF. The junction carries 6 bases between V and J, which are trimmed by 1 base and 2 bases respectively. Counted from cysteine to phenylalanine, this CDR3 has 14 amino acids. Of all the DNA, just the CDR3 is kept, 42 bases in frame from base 1.